These 23 T cell receptor beta chains were all obtained from the same sample, sequenced in a study of cytomegalovirus exposure and HLA in healthy donors (dated by TCRdb to about 2017). Libraries were made using the immunoSEQ multiplex PCR assay. A mixture of 60 forward primers for TCR Vbeta segments and 13 reverse primers for TCR Jbeta segments was used in the multiplex PCR. The source is immuneACCESS, and TCRdb retained only in-frame sequences with V and J called. Part of the clones is not carried over; for the studies checked, unresolved V genes explain less than half of this, and the remainder is unexplained. The sample table holds roughly 180,000 clones, of which 77% were seen once. 3.7% of the sample is held by the ten biggest clonotypes. Sequencing was carried out using PBMCs. All receptors derive from a woman aged 55-69 years in good health and CMV-seropositive.

The V call is TRBV2, the J call TRBJ2-2; D ambiguous. V was pared by 4 bases and J by 7 bases, with 10 bases between. The CDR3 spans 13 residues. Germline loops: CDR1 SNHLY, CDR2 FYNNEI. The CDR3: CASSATVVGELFF. CDR3 in DNA: TGTGCCAGCAGTGCTACGGTTGTCGGGGAGCTGTTTTTT. Full variable domain (outside the CDR3, taken from reference TRBV2 and TRBJ2-2): EPEVTQTPSHQVTQMGQEVILRCVPISNHLYFYWYRQILGQKVEFLVSFYNNEISEKSEIFDDQFSVERPDGSNFTLKIRSTKLEDSAMYFCASSATVVGELFFGEGSRLTVL.

The J gene is TRBJ2-3, the V gene TRBV19; 12 bases are shared with TRBD2. Germline trimming cut 0 bases from V and 3 bases from J; bases unmatched to any gene: 10. CDR1 is LNHDA, CDR2 SQIVND, per germline (reference sequence). The CDR3 has 19 amino acids. For the CDR3, the DNA is TGTGCCAGTAGTATAGACGGGGGCACCGGACTAGCGGGGACAGATACGCAGTATTTT. It is translated as CASSIDGGTGLAGTDTQYF. Full variable domain (remainder filled in from reference TRBV19 and TRBJ2-3): DGGITQSPKYLFRKEGQNVTLSCEQNLNHDAMYWYRQDPGQGLRLIYYSQIVNDFQKGDIAEGYSVSREKKESFPLTVTSAQKNPTAFYLCASSIDGGTGLAGTDTQYFGPGTRLTVL.

The chain carries TRBV4-3 and TRBJ1-1; 9 bases map to TRBD1. With V trimmed by 4 bases and J by 8 bases, 8 bases remained unmatched. The CDR3 extends over 14 amino acids. Germline V gene sequence: CDR1 LGHNA, CDR2 YSLEER. The CDR3 loop is CASSPSQGASEAFF. CDR3 nucleotide sequence: TGCGCCAGCAGCCCGTCACAGGGGGCTTCGGAAGCTTTCTTT.

The chain recombines TRBV9 with TRBJ2-1, with TRBD2 matching 9 bases. Germline V gives CDR1 SGDLS, CDR2 YYNGEE. The trim removed 0 bases at V and 9 bases at J, leaving 13 bases unmatched. The CDR3 extends over 17 amino acids. The CDR3 spells CASSVEPGGGGAIEQFF. The CDR3 region has the DNA TGTGCCAGCAGCGTAGAACCGGGGGGCGGGGGGGCCATTGAGCAGTTCTTC. The complete variable domain, with remaining parts taken from reference TRBV9 and TRBJ2-1, reads DSGVTQTPKHLITATGQRVTLRCSPRSGDLSVYWYQQSLDQGLQFLIQYYNGEERAKGNILERFSAQQFPDLHSELNLSSLELGDSALYFCASSVEPGGGGAIEQFFGPGTRLTVL.

This sequence joins TRBV7-2 and TRBJ2-5, with D possibly being TRBD1 (6 bases). V lost 2 bases to trimming and J lost 5 bases, with 15 bases between them. This CDR3 has 15 residues. Germline loops: CDR1 SGHTA, CDR2 FQGNSA. CDR3 in amino acids: CASSLRSTGTETQYF. The DNA of the CDR3 is TGTGCCAGCAGCTTAAGGTCGACAGGCACGGAGACCCAGTACTTC.

This clone was counted between two and nine times. The chain links TRBV19 to TRBJ2-7; TRBD1 matches 9 bases. Germline V gene data show CDR1 as LNHDA and CDR2 as SQIVND (reference sequence). The CDR3 runs to 15 residues. V shed 6 bases, J shed 2 bases, and the junction held 8 bases outside the gene matches. CDR3 DNA sequence: TGTGCCAGTAGCCACGAGGGGACAGGGACCTACGAGCAGTACTTC. The encoded protein is CASSHEGTGTYEQYF.

About this clone: Mismatch with germline at one junction end may stem from a read error. The CDR3 nucleotides read TGTTCCAGCAGCTTAGGGGACAGGGGAAGCTCCTACGAGCAGTACTTC. It is translated as CSSSLGDRGSSYEQYF. This rearrangement joins TRBV7-9 to TRBJ2-7, with 10 bases that match TRBD1. The V gene's germline CDR1 is SEHNR and CDR2 FQNEAQ (reference sequence). CDR3 length equals 16 residues.

This rearrangement joins TRBV6-1 to TRBJ2-3; 9 bases are shared with TRBD2. The CDR3 covers 14 residues. Germline CDR1 MNHNS, CDR2 SASEGT. Unmatched junction bases numbered 2, after V lost 6 bases and J lost 1 base. CDR3 in DNA: TGTGCCAGCAGGACTAGCGGCCGCACAGATACGCAGTATTTT. It yields the protein CASRTSGRTDTQYF.

The rearrangement links TRBV28 to TRBJ1-5, with 8 bases aligning to TRBD1. Germline assignment: CDR1 MDHEN and CDR2 SYDVKM. This CDR3 spans 16 amino acids. The V and J ends lost 5 bases and 4 bases, in that order; junction bases with no gene match: 10. The CDR3 reads CASSPILDRANQPQHF. CDR3 nucleotide sequence: TGTGCCAGCAGTCCTATCTTGGACAGGGCGAATCAGCCCCAGCATTTT.

The chain is built from TRBV7-2 and TRBJ2-5; weak D call: TRBD2 (6 bases). V shed 5 bases and J shed 5 bases, with 15 bases lying between them. The CDR3 has 14 amino acids. From germline, CDR1 is SGHTA and CDR2 FQGNSA. Here the CDR3 DNA reads TGTGCCAGCAGCCGTGGGGGGAGCGGGGAGACCCAGTACTTC. It is translated as CASSRGGSGETQYF.

The V and J genes are TRBV10-3 and TRBJ2-7; no definite D call. Trimming shortened V by 2 bases and J by 5 bases, and 16 bases separated the two germline ends. The V gene's germline CDR1 is ENHRY and CDR2 SYGVKD. The CDR3 is 15 amino acids. The CDR3 sequence is CAISENRGPSNEQYF. CDR3 coding DNA: TGTGCCATCAGTGAGAATCGTGGCCCTTCGAACGAGCAGTACTTC.

V and J are TRBV19 and TRBJ1-2, with 10 bases identical to TRBD1. The trim removed 3 bases at V and 6 bases at J, leaving 7 bases unmatched. The CDR3 has 15 residues. Germline CDR1 LNHDA, CDR2 SQIVND (reference sequence). The CDR3 spells CASSISLGTGDGYTF. For the CDR3, the DNA is TGTGCCAGTAGTATCTCCCTAGGGACAGGGGATGGCTACACCTTC.

This clone was observed a few times. The rearrangement joins TRBV9 to TRBJ2-7; D unclear. Trimming cost V 0 bases and J 4 bases, with 5 bases left between them. The CDR3 sequence is 12 residues long. Germline-derived CDR1 and CDR2 are SGDLS and YYNGEE. DNA for the CDR3: TGTGCCAGCAGCGTAGATGAGTACGAGCAGTACTTC. It translates to CASSVDEYEQYF. Looking up the rest from reference TRBV9 and TRBJ2-7 gives the full variable domain: DSGVTQTPKHLITATGQRVTLRCSPRSGDLSVYWYQQSLDQGLQFLIQYYNGEERAKGNILERFSAQQFPDLHSELNLSSLELGDSALYFCASSVDEYEQYFGPGTRLTVT.

This clone occurred a few times. The junction shows a germline mismatch at one end, possibly a read error. This sequence joins TRBV2 and TRBJ1-1; the D gene is possibly TRBD1 (5 bases). The CDR3 contains 13 residues. Germline CDR1 is SNHLY and CDR2 is FYNNEI. CDR3 region: CASREGRATEAFF. The CDR3 bases are TGTGCCAGCAGGGAAGGCAGGGCAACTGAAGCTTTCTTT.

This chain joins TRBV4-2 and TRBJ2-5; 9 bases line up with TRBD2. Germline V lookup: CDR1 LGHNA, CDR2 YNFKEQ. J gave up 7 bases and V 4 bases, and 10 bases lay outside the gene matches. This CDR3 has 15 amino acids. CDR3 sequence reads: CASSLQRGELGTQYF. CDR3 sequence (DNA): TGTGCCAGCAGCCTTCAGCGGGGGGAGTTAGGGACCCAGTACTTC.

The rearrangement uses TRBV28 and TRBJ1-1; perhaps TRBD1 as D (5 bases). CDR3 length equals 15 residues. The ends were cut back, 0 bases at V and 0 bases at J, with 8 bases in the middle. Germline CDR1 reads MDHEN; CDR2 reads SYDVKM. This CDR3 is CASSLWGGVNTEAFF. In nucleotides, the CDR3 is TGTGCCAGCAGTTTATGGGGGGGAGTGAACACTGAAGCTTTCTTT. The variable domain in full, with the rest retrieved from reference TRBV28 and TRBJ1-1, is DVKVTQSSRYLVKRTGEKVFLECVQDMDHENMFWYRQDPGLGLRLIYFSYDVKMKEKGDIPEGYSVSREKKERFSLILESASTNQTSMYLCASSLWGGVNTEAFFGQGTRLTVV.

In its sample, this clone was seen a few times. The rearrangement links TRBV5-6 to TRBJ2-4, with 7 positions matching TRBD2. The germline CDR1 and CDR2 sequences are SGHDT and YYEEEE. CDR3 length: 13 residues. Trimming took 0 bases from V and 12 from J; bases not matched to a gene: 6. CDR3 amino acids: CASSLGLGGSQYF. In nucleotides, the CDR3 is TGTGCCAGCAGCTTGGGACTGGGGGGGAGTCAGTACTTC.

This chain joins TRBV27 and TRBJ2-1; 10 positions match TRBD2. V trimming: 1 base; J trimming: 6 bases; junction bases outside the gene matches: 18. Looked up from germline, CDR1 is MNHEY and CDR2 is SMNVEV (reference sequence). This CDR3 comprises 20 residues. CDR3 in amino acids: CASSLLPHKLAGGPINEQFF. The DNA for the CDR3 is TGTGCCAGCAGTTTATTACCACATAAATTAGCGGGAGGCCCAATCAATGAGCAGTTCTTC.

This chain links TRBV19 with TRBJ2-3; 10 bases are shared with TRBD1. Germline V gene data show CDR1 as LNHDA and CDR2 as SQIVND (reference sequence). V shed 9 bases, J shed 7 bases, and the junction held 7 bases outside the gene matches. CDR3 length: 13 amino acids. CDR3 in amino acids: CASRDRGGNTQYF. Here the CDR3 DNA reads TGTGCCAGCCGGGACAGGGGTGGAAATACGCAGTATTTT.

V gene TRBV5-8 combines with J gene TRBJ2-2, with D unresolved. The CDR3 loop spans 17 amino acids. The V gene lost 6 bases and the J gene lost 1 base, with 19 bases spanning the gap. Germline V gene sequence: CDR1 SGHTS, CDR2 YDEGEE. The CDR3 is CASNINASYRNTGELFF. CDR3 DNA sequence: TGTGCCAGCAACATAAACGCTTCTTACAGGAACACCGGGGAGCTGTTTTTT. Combining the CDR3 with reference TRBV5-8 and TRBJ2-2 gives the whole variable domain EAGVTQSPTHLIKTRGQQATLRCSPISGHTSVYWYQQALGLGLQFLLWYDEGEERNRGNFPPRFSGRQFPNYSSELNVNALELEDSALYLCASNINASYRNTGELFFGEGSRLTVL.

This clone was picked up one time. This chain links TRBV7-9 with TRBJ2-2; D uncertain. The CDR3 consists of 17 residues. Trimming removed 7 bases from V and 0 bases from J, with 18 bases in between. The V gene's germline CDR1 is SEHNR and CDR2 FQNEAQ (reference sequence). Here the CDR3 reads CASTRMRIDANTGELFF. DNA of the CDR3: TGTGCCAGCACTCGGATGCGGATCGACGCGAACACCGGGGAGCTGTTTTTT. Drawing the rest from reference TRBV7-9 and TRBJ2-2, the complete variable domain is DTGVSQNPRHKITKRGQNVTFRCDPISEHNRLYWYRQTLGQGPEFLTYFQNEAQLEKSRLLSDRFSAERPKGSFSTLEIQRTEQGDSAMYLCASTRMRIDANTGELFFGEGSRLTVL.

The chain links TRBV4-2 to TRBJ1-1; a possible D gene is TRBD1 (5 bases). CDR1 is LGHNA and CDR2 is YNFKEQ in the germline V gene. V was cut by 0 bases and J by 0 bases, with 8 bases left in between. The length of the CDR3 is 15 residues. The CDR3: CASSQEGGVNTEAFF. In DNA form, the CDR3 reads TGTGCCAGCAGCCAAGAGGGAGGGGTGAACACTGAAGCTTTCTTT.

The chain employs TRBV9 and TRBJ2-3; TRBD1 matches at 7 bases. Trimming at V came to 4 bases and at J to 5 bases, leaving 4 bases not matched to a gene. CDR3 length equals 13 residues. Germline loops: CDR1 SGDLS, CDR2 YYNGEE. The CDR3 here is CASSTRQGDTQYF. In DNA, the CDR3 is TGTGCCAGCAGCACCCGACAGGGAGATACGCAGTATTTT. Full variable domain (outside the CDR3, taken from reference TRBV9 and TRBJ2-3): DSGVTQTPKHLITATGQRVTLRCSPRSGDLSVYWYQQSLDQGLQFLIQYYNGEERAKGNILERFSAQQFPDLHSELNLSSLELGDSALYFCASSTRQGDTQYFGPGTRLTVL.